Here is one TCR beta chain with its context. Its antigen is still unknown. A read error may produce the germline difference seen at one junction end. Profiled with immunoSEQ multiplex PCR; TCRdb holds only in-frame clones, not every one. The table records some 3,600 clones, approximately 62% of them present only once. The data were obtained in a study of CD4+ T cells in melanoma. Study findings and constraints: A reported correlation linked neoantigen-specific CD4+ T cells to CD8+, macrophage and B cell function.

The CDR3 runs 16 residues. Germline V gene data show CDR1 as SSHAT and CDR2 as FNYEAQ (reference sequence). V usage is TRBV7-7 and J usage is TRBJ1-2; a weak D match, TRBD1 (5 bases). The receptor comes from a human donor with melanoma. The sequenced sample was cells from a culture (not recorded whether cultured in vitro). Here the CDR3 DNA reads TGTGCTAGCAGCCCTATAGAGGGGACGGGATCCTATGGCTACACCTTC. Its protein is CASSPIEGTGSYGYTF.